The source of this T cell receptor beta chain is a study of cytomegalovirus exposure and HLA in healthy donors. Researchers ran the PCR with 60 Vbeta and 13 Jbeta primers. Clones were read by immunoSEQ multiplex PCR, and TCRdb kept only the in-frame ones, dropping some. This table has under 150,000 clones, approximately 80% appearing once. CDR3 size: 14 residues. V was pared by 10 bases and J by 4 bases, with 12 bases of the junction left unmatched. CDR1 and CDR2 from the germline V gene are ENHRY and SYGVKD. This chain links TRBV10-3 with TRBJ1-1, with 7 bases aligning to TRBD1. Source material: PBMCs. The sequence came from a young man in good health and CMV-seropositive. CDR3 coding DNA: TGTGCCAGCAGCATAATCAGGGGGTCCACTGAAGCTTTCTTT. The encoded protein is CASSIIRGSTEAFF.